This entry features one T cell receptor beta chain sequence. Its target is not known. The data derive from a study of shared clonotypes between healthy human individuals. V was cut by 2 bases and J by 7 bases, with 11 bases left in between. Germline V gene sequence: CDR1 SGHTA, CDR2 FQGNSA. The CDR3 runs 13 residues. Study-level results: The authors sampled blood alone, and tissue repertoires likely differ.

Deep was the level at which the assay was run. Generated by immunoSEQ multiplex PCR, the TCRdb table keeps only in-frame clones and is missing some. The sample yields millions of clones, 95% seen once. This TCR came from a young man in good health. Input material: naive CD4+ T cells sorted from blood. Subset defined: CD45RA+ positively selected. V usage is TRBV7-2 and J usage is TRBJ1-2, with D maybe TRBD1 (6 bases). The CDR3 sequence is CASSLSGVPGYTF. The CDR3 DNA follows: TGTGCCAGCAGCTTATCAGGGGTCCCTGGCTACACCTTC.